What follows are 13 T cell receptor beta chains derived from one specimen sequenced in a study of technical replicates of blood from a handful of donors. Here immunoSEQ multiplex PCR was the method, and the copy in TCRdb shows in-frame clones only, minus some. This sample has about 89,000 clones; approximately 94% occur once, and the top ten carry roughly 0.22%. The sample comprised T cells isolated from PBMCs. These receptors were collected from a human donor in good health.

This clone occurred once. The chain employs TRBV30 and TRBJ1-3; TRBD1 aligns across 7 bases. Germline lookup yields CDR1 GTSNPN and CDR2 SVGIG (reference sequence). V shed 4 bases and J 2 bases; nucleotides not matched to a gene: 5. The CDR3 is made up of 14 amino acids. The CDR3 spells CAWNRGLAGNTIYF. The CDR3 coding sequence is TGTGCCTGGAATAGGGGGCTGGCTGGAAACACCATATATTTT.

This chain joins TRBV7-8 and TRBJ2-1; possible D gene TRBD2, 5 bases. Trimming took 0 bases from V and 4 from J, leaving 16 bases between them. This CDR3 comprises 17 residues. CDR1 is SGHVS, CDR2 FQNEAQ, per germline. The CDR3 nucleotides read TGTGCCAGCAGCTTAGCTAGGGCAGCGGTTGAATACAATGAGCAGTTCTTC. Residues: CASSLARAAVEYNEQFF.

The chain has TRBV19 and TRBJ1-2; D is unresolved. Germline assignment: CDR1 LNHDA and CDR2 SQIVND (reference sequence). The CDR3 is 15 residues long. V was pared by 6 bases and J by 1 base, with 15 bases between. The CDR3: CASREPEGVNYGYTF. In DNA form, the CDR3 reads TGTGCCAGTAGGGAGCCGGAGGGCGTTAACTATGGCTACACCTTC.

The chain has TRBV28 and TRBJ1-4; weak D call: TRBD1 (5 bases). CDR1 and CDR2 from the germline V gene are MDHEN and SYDVKM. The CDR3 totals 19 residues. V lost 6 bases to trimming and J lost 4 bases, with 27 bases between them. Here the CDR3 DNA reads TGTGCCAGCAGCCTCGGGGGTTCTCTCCTATTAGATTATAATGAAAAACTGTTTTTT. Translation gives CASSLGGSLLLDYNEKLFF.

The CDR3 sequence is CATSRDLPGTGDYGYTF. In DNA form, the CDR3 reads TGTGCCACCAGCAGAGATCTACCAGGGACAGGGGACTATGGCTACACCTTC. V and J are TRBV15 and TRBJ1-2, with 10 bases identical to TRBD1. This CDR3 comprises 17 residues. Germline-derived CDR1 and CDR2 are LNHNV and YYDKDF (reference sequence). V lost 0 bases to trimming and J lost 3 bases; unmatched junction nucleotides: 7. The variable domain in full, with the rest retrieved from reference TRBV15 and TRBJ1-2, is DAMVIQNPRYQVTQFGKPVTLSCSQTLNHNVMYWYQQKSSQAPKLLFHYYDKDFNNEADTPDNFQSRRPNTSFCFLDIRSPGLGDTAMYLCATSRDLPGTGDYGYTFGSGTRLTVV.

The gene calls are TRBV18 and TRBJ1-5; D gene uncertain. CDR3 size: 15 residues. Trimming removed 2 bases from V and 3 bases from J, with 11 bases in between. Germline CDR1 reads KGHSH; CDR2 reads LQKENI. The CDR3 coding sequence is TGTGCCAGCTCACCAGAGGTAGTCTCCAATCAGCCCCAGCATTTT. Translating gives CASSPEVVSNQPQHF.

V is TRBV7-9 and J is TRBJ2-7; tentative D call: TRBD1 (6 bases). CDR3 length equals 15 residues. Trimming removed 5 bases from V and 2 bases from J, with 16 bases in between. Germline assignment: CDR1 SEHNR and CDR2 FQNEAQ (reference sequence). The CDR3 DNA sequence: TGTGCCAGCAGCCGGTCTTGGACAGCAGCCTACGAGCAGTACTTC. Its protein is CASSRSWTAAYEQYF.

This clone was seen once. The rearrangement joins TRBV25-1 to TRBJ2-3; D might be TRBD2 (5 bases). V was shortened by 6 bases and J by 0 bases, with 7 bases between the two germline ends. The CDR3 consists of 13 residues. From germline, CDR1 is MGHDK and CDR2 SYGVNS. Written as DNA, the CDR3 is TGTGCCAGCAGGGGCGGGAGCACAGATACGCAGTATTTT. It specifies CASRGGSTDTQYF.

This clone has only one observation. The chain carries TRBV7-9 and TRBJ2-3; 10 bases agree with TRBD2. The V gene end was trimmed by 8 bases and the J gene end by 4 bases; junction bases not matched to a gene: 6. Looked up from germline, CDR1 is SEHNR and CDR2 is FQNEAQ (reference sequence). CDR3 length: 14 residues. DNA of the CDR3: TGTGCCAGCTTCCGGACTAGCGGTTCAGATACGCAGTATTTT. Translation gives CASFRTSGSDTQYF.

This CDR3 is CASGPTGYTGELFF. Here the CDR3 DNA reads TGTGCCAGCGGCCCGACAGGGTACACCGGGGAGCTGTTTTTT. V and J are TRBV11-3 and TRBJ2-2; 7 nucleotides line up with TRBD1. CDR3 size: 14 residues. The germline gives CDR1 SGHNT, CDR2 YENEEA. After removal of 8 bases from V and 3 bases from J, the junction contained 6 bases not matched to a gene.

The chain uses TRBV7-9 and TRBJ1-1, with a weak D call TRBD1 (5 bases). V shed 6 bases and J shed 5 bases, with 10 bases lying between them. This CDR3 has 12 residues. Germline CDR1 and CDR2: SEHNR and FQNEAQ (reference sequence). In DNA, the CDR3 is TGTGCCAGCAGTGGGGGGTTTACTGAAGCTTTCTTT. It is translated as CASSGGFTEAFF.

V gene TRBV29-1 combines with J gene TRBJ2-3; D gene unclear. The CDR3 is made up of 11 amino acids. Germline values: CDR1 SQVTM, CDR2 ANQGSEA. The V end lost 5 bases, the J end lost 6 bases, and 9 bases lay between the germline ends. CDR3 sequence reads: CSVRRSDTQYF. The CDR3, as DNA: TGCAGCGTTCGGAGATCTGATACGCAGTATTTT.

This clone was recorded once. The rearrangement joins TRBV5-4 to TRBJ1-1; D possibly corresponds to TRBD1 (5 bases). Germline V gene lookup returns CDR1 SGHNT and CDR2 YYREEE (reference sequence). Trimming took off 4 bases at V and 2 bases at J, with 15 bases between the two ends. The CDR3 totals 15 residues. CDR3 amino acids: CASSPIRGENTEAFF. DNA for the CDR3: TGTGCCAGCAGCCCCATTCGGGGGGAAAACACTGAAGCTTTCTTT.